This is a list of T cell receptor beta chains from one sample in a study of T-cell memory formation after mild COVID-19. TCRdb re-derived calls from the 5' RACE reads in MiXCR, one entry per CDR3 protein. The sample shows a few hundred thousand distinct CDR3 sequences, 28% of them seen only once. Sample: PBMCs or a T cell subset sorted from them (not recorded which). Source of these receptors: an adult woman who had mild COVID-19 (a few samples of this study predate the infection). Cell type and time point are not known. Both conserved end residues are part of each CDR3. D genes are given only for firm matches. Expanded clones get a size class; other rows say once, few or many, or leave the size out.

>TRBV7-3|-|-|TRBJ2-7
TGTGCCAGCAGCTCGGACAGTAGAGGCGAGCAGTACTTC
CASSSDSRGEQYF
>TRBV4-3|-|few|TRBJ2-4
TGCGCCAGCAGCCAAGGGGGGGATAGGACCAAAAACATTCAGTACTTC
CASSQGGDRTKNIQYF
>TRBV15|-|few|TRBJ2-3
TGTGCCACCAGCGCCAGGGGGGTGGGCACAGATACGCAGTATTTT
CATSARGVGTDTQYF
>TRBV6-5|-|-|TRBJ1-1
TGTGCCAGCAGTTATGTCCCGCCCCGGACCACTGAAGCTTTCTTT
CASSYVPPRTTEAFF
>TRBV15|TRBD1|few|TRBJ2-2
TGTGCCACCAGCAGGCCCCCAGGGGGTCGAGGCACCGGGGAGCTGTTTTTT
CATSRPPGGRGTGELFF
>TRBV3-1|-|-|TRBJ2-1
TGTGCCAGCAGCCAAGTCGCGGGGGCCGTAAATGAGCAGTTCTTC
CASSQVAGAVNEQFF
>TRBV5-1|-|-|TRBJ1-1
TGCGCCAGCACCCTAGACAGGTTGAACACTGAAGCTTTCTTT
CASTLDRLNTEAFF
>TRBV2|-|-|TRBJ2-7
TGTGCCAGCAGTGAGCGCAGGCGGGACCGTCTCCACGAGCAGTACTTC
CASSERRRDRLHEQYF
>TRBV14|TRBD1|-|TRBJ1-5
TGTGCCAGCAGCCGAGGCGGGACAGACAATCAGCCCCAGCATTTT
CASSRGGTDNQPQHF
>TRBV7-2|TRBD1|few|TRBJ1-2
TGTGCCAGCAGCTCTATGGGACAGGGGGATGGCTATGGCTACACCTTC
CASSSMGQGDGYGYTF
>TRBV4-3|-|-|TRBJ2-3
TGCGCCAGCAGCCAAGATACAGGGACGCAGTATTTT
CASSQDTGTQYF
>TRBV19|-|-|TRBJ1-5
TGTGCCAGTAGCGACGTTAATCAGCCCCAGCATTTT
CASSDVNQPQHF
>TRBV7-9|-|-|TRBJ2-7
TGTGCCAGCAGCCCCGGAATTGGAAGGAGCTCCTACGAGCAGTACTTC
CASSPGIGRSSYEQYF
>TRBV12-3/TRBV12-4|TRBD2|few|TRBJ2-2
TGTGCCAGCACCCCCGGACTAGCGGGGGGGCGGAACACCGGGGAGCTGTTTTTT
CASTPGLAGGRNTGELFF
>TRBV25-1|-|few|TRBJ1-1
TGTGCCAGCAGTCAAAGGGGCCGGCCCGAAGCTTTCTTT
CASSQRGRPEAFF
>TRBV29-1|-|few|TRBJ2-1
TGCAGCGCTCCGAAGGGGGGGAGCTCCTACAATGAGCAGTTCTTC
CSAPKGGSSYNEQFF
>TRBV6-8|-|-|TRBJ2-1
TGTGCCAGCAGTAACGAATTTTTGGACAGAAGATACAATGAGCAGTTCTTC
CASSNEFLDRRYNEQFF
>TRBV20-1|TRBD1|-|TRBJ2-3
TGCAGTGCTTCCGGGACAGCGCCAGATACGCAGTATTTT
CSASGTAPDTQYF